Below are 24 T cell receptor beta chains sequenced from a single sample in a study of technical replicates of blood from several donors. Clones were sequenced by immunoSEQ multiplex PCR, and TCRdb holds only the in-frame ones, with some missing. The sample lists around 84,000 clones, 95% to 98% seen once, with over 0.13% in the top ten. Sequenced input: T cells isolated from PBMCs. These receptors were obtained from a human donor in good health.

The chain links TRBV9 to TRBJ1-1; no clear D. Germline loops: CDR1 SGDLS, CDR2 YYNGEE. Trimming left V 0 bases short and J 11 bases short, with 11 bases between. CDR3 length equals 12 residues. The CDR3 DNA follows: TGTGCCAGCAGCGTAGGAGGATCCGGGGCTTTCTTT. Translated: CASSVGGSGAFF. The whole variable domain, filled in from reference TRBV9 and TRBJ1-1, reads DSGVTQTPKHLITATGQRVTLRCSPRSGDLSVYWYQQSLDQGLQFLIQYYNGEERAKGNILERFSAQQFPDLHSELNLSSLELGDSALYFCASSVGGSGAFFGQGTRLTVV.

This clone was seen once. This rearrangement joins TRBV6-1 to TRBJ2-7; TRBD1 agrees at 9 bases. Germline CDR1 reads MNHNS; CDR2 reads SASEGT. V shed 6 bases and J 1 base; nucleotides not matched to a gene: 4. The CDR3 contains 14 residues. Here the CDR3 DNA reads TGTGCCAGCAGCTTGGGACAGGGTTCCTACGAGCAGTACTTC. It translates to CASSLGQGSYEQYF.

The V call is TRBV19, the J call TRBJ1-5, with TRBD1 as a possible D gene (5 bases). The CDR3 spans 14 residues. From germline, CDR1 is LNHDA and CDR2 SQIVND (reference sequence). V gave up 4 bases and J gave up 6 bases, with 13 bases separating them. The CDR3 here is CASSTGGSGQPQHF. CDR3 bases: TGTGCCAGTAGTACGGGGGGGTCCGGTCAGCCCCAGCATTTT.

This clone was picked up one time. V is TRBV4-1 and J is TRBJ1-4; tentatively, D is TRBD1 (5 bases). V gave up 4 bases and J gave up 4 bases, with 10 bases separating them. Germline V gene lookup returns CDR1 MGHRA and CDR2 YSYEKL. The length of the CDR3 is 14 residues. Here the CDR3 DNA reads TGCGCCAGCAGCCTCCTGGGGGGTAATGAAAAACTGTTTTTT. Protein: CASSLLGGNEKLFF.

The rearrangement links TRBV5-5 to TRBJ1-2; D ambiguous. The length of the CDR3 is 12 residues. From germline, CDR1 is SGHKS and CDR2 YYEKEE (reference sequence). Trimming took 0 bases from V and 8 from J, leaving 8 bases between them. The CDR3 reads CASSLVSSGYTF. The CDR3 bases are TGTGCCAGCAGCTTGGTTTCGTCCGGCTACACCTTC.

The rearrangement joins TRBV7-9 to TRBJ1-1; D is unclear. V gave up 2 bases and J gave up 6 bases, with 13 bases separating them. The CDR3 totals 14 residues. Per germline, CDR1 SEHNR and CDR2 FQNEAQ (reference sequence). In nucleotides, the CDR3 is TGTGCCAGCAGCTTATCAGATATCTCTCCTGAAGCTTTCTTT. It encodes CASSLSDISPEAFF.

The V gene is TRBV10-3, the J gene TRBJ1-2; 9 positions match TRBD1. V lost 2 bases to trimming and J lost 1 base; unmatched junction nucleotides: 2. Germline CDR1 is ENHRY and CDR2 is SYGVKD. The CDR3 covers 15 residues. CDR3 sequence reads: CAISEDRGFNYGYTF. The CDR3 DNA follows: TGTGCCATCAGTGAGGACAGGGGGTTTAACTATGGCTACACCTTC.

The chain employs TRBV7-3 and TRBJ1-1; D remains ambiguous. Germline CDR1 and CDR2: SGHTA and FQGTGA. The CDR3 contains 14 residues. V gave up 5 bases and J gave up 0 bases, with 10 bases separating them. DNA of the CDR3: TGTGCCAGCAGCCAATCAGGCATGAACACTGAAGCTTTCTTT. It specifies CASSQSGMNTEAFF.

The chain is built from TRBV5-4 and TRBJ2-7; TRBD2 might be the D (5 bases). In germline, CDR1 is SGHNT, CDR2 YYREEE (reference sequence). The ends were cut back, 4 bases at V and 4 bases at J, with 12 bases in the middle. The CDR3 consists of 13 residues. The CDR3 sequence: CASSLPRGYEQYF. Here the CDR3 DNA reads TGTGCCAGCAGCCTGCCACGGGGTTACGAGCAGTACTTC.

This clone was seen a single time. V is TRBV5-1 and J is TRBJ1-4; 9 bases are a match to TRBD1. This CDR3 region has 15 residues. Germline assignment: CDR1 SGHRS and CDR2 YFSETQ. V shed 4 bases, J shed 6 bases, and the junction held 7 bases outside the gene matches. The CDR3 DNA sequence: TGCGCCAGCAGCGTGGGACAGGGAGTGGATGAAAAACTGTTTTTT. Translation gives CASSVGQGVDEKLFF.

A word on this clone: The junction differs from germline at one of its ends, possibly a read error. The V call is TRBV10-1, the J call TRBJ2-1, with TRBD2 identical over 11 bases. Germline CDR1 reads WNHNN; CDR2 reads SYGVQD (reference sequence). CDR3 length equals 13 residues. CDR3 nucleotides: TGCGCCAGCAGTGGGAATATAGCGGGGGGGCCGATCTTC. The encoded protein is CASSGNIAGGPIF.

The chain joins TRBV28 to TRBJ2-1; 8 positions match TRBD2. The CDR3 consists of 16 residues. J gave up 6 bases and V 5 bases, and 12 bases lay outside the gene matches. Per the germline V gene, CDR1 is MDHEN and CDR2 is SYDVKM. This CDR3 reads CASSEPGLGDINEQFF. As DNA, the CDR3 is TGTGCCAGCAGTGAACCGGGACTAGGGGATATCAATGAGCAGTTCTTC.

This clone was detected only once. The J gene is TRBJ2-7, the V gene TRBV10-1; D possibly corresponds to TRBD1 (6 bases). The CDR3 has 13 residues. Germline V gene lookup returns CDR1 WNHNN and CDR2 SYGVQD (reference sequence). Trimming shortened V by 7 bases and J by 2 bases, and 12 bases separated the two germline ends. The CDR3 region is CASMSGQTYEQYF. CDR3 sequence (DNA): TGCGCCAGCATGTCGGGACAAACCTACGAGCAGTACTTC.

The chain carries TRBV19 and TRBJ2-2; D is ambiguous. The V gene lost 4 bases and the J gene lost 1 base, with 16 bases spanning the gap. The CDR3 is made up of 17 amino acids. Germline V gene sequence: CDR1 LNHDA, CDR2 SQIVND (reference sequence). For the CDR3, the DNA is TGTGCCAGTAGTACAAACTCCTTTACTGAGAACACCGGGGAGCTGTTTTTT. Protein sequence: CASSTNSFTENTGELFF.

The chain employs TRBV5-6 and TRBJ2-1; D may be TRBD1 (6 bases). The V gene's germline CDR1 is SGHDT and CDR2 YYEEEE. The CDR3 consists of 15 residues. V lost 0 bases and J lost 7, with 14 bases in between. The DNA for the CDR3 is TGTGCCAGCAGCTTGGACTACGGACAGTGGAATGAGCAGTTCTTC. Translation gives CASSLDYGQWNEQFF.

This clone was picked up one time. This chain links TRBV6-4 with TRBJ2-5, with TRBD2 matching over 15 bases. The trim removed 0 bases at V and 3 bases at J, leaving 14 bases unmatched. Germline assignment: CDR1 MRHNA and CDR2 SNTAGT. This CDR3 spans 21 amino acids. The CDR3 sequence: CASSDSKGPRGTSGGKETQYF. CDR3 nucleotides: TGTGCCAGCAGTGACTCGAAAGGTCCCCGAGGGACTAGCGGGGGGAAAGAGACCCAGTACTTC.

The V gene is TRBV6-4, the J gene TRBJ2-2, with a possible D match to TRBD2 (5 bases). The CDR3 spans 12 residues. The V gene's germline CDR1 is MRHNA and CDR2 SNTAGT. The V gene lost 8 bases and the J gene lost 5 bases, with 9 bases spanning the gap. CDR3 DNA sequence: TGTGCCAGCTCCCCGGGAACCGGGGAGCTGTTTTTT. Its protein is CASSPGTGELFF.

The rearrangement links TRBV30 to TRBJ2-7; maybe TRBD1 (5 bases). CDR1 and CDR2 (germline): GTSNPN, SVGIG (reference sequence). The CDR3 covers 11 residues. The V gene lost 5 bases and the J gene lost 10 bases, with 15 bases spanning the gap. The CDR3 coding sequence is TGTGCCTGGGGGGCCGTGACATCTCAGTACTTC. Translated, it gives CAWGAVTSQYF.

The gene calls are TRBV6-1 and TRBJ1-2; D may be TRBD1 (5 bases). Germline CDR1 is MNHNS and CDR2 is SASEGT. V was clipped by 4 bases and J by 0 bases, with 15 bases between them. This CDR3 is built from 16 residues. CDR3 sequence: CASSGTSRGSNYGYTF. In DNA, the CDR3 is TGTGCCAGCAGTGGAACTAGCCGGGGGTCTAACTATGGCTACACCTTC.

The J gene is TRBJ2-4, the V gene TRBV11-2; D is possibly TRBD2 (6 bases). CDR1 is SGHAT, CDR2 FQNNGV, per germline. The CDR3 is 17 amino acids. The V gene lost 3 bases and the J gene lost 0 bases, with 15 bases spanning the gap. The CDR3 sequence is CASSFLREKEAKNIQYF. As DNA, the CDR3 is TGTGCCAGCAGCTTCCTCCGGGAGAAGGAAGCCAAAAACATTCAGTACTTC.

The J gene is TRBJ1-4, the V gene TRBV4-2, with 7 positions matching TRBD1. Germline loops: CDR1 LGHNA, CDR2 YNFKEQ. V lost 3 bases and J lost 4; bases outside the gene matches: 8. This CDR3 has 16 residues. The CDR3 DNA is TGTGCCAGCAGCCAGGGCACCCGGGACAGTAATGAAAAACTGTTTTTT. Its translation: CASSQGTRDSNEKLFF.

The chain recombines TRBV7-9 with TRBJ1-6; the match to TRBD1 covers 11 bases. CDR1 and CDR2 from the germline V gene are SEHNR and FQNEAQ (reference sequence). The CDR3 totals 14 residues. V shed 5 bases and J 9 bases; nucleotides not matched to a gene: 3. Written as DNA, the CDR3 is TGTGCCAGCAGCGGGACAGGGGGTTTTTCACCCCTCCACTTT. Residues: CASSGTGGFSPLHF.

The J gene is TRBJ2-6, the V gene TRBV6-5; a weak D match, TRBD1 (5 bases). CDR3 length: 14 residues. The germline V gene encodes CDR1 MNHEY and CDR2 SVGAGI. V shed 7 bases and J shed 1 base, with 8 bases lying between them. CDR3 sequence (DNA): TGTGCCAGCACCGCAGGGTCTGGGGCCAACGTCCTGACTTTC. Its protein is CASTAGSGANVLTF.

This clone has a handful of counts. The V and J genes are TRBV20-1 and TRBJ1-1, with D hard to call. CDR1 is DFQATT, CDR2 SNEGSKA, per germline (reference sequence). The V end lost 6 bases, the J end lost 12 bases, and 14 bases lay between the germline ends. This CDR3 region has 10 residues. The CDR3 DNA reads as TGCAGTGCAAATAGACCCGGGACTTTCTTT. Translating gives CSANRPGTFF.